This T cell receptor (beta chain) comes out of a study of shared clonotypes between healthy human individuals. As originally analysed: There were no quality scores in the junction-only immunoSEQ sequences, so filtering differed. Assay: immunoSEQ multiplex PCR; the TCRdb copy retains only in-frame clones and omits some. That table supplies the V and J calls and clone size; D and trimming were determined from the DNA. The profile covers around 500,000 clones, with roughly 77% appearing a single time and about 13% taken by the ten largest. A remark on this clone: Distinct nucleotide sequences in the sample also encode this CDR3.

The CDR3 is 16 amino acids. With V trimmed by 4 bases and J by 0 bases, 6 bases remained unmatched. Germline-derived CDR1 and CDR2 are LGHNA and YSLEER. The specimen was PBMCs. This receptor was identified in a woman aged 40 to 55 in good health. Some clones in this sample may be carry-over from other donors' samples. The V and J genes are TRBV4-3 and TRBJ1-3, with 7 nucleotides matching TRBD1. The CDR3 loop reads CASSPGQAYSGNTIYF. CDR3 sequence (DNA): TGCGCCAGCAGCCCAGGACAGGCATACTCTGGAAACACCATATATTTT.